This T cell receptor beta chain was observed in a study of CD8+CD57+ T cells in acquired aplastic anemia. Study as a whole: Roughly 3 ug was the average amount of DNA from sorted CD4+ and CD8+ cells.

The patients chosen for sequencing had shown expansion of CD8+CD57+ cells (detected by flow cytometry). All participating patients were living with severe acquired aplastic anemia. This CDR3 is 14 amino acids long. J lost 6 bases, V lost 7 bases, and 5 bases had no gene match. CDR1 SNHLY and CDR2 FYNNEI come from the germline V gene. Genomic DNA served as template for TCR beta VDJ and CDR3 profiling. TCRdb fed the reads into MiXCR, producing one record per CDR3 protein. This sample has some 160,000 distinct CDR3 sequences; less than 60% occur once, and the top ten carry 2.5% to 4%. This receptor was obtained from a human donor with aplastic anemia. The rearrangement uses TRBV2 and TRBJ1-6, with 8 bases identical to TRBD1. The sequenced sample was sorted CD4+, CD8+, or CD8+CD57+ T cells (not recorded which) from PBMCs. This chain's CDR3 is CASIGTGGNSPLHF. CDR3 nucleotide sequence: TGTGCCAGCATAGGAACAGGGGGTAATTCACCCCTCCACTTT.